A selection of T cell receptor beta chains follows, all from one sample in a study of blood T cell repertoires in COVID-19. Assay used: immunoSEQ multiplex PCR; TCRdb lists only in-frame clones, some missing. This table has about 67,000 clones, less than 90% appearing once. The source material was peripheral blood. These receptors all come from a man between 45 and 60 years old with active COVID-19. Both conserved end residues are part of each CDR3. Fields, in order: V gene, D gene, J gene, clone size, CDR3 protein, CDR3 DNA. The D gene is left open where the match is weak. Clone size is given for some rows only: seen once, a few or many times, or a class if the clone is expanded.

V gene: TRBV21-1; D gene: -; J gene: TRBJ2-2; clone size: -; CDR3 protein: CASIDGVTGELFF; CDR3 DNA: TGTGCCAGCATCGACGGAGTCACCGGGGAGCTGTTTTTT
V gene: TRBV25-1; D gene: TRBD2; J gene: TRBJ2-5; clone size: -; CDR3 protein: CASSELAGVETQYF; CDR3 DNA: TGTGCCAGCAGTGAACTAGCGGGGGTTGAGACCCAGTACTTC
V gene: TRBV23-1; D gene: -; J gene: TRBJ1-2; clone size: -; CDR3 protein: CASSQFFGGYPYGYTF; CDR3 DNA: TGCGCCAGCAGTCAATTTTTCGGGGGTTACCCGTATGGCTACACCTTC
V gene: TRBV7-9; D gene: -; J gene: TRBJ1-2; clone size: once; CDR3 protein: CASSLLQDSYGYTF; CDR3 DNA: TGTGCCAGCAGCTTATTACAAGACAGCTATGGCTACACCTTC
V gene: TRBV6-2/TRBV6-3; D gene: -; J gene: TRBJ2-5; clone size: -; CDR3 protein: CASSIDRGTQETQYF; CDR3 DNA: TGTGCCAGCAGTATCGATCGCGGGACTCAAGAGACCCAGTACTTC
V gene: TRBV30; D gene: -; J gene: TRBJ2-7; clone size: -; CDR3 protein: CAWSWRRAYEQYF; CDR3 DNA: TGTGCCTGGAGTTGGAGACGGGCCTACGAGCAGTACTTC
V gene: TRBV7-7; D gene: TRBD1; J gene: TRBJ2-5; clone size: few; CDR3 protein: CASSSGDRDQETQYF; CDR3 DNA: TGTGCTAGCAGCTCCGGCGACAGGGACCAAGAGACCCAGTACTTC
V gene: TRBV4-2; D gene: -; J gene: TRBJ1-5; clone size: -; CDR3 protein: CASSQVGGVISNQPQHF; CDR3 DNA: TGTGCCAGCAGCCAAGTGGGGGGGGTTATAAGCAATCAGCCCCAGCATTTT
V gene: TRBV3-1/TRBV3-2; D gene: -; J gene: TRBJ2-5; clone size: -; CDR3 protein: CASSYKRGLGETQYF; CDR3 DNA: TGTGCCAGCAGCTATAAAAGGGGGTTGGGAGAGACCCAGTACTTC
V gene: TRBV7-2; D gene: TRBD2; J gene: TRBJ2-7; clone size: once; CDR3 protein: CASSSTSGLYEQYF; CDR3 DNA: TGTGCCAGCAGCTCGACTAGCGGGTTGTACGAGCAGTACTTC
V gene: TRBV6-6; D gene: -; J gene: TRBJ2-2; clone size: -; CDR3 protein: CASRPDMTGELFF; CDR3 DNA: TGTGCCAGCAGGCCAGACATGACCGGGGAGCTGTTTTTT
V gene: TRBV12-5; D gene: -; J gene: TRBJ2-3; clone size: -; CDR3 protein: CASGGRDGWGDTQYF; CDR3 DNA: TGTGCTAGTGGTGGGCGGGACGGTTGGGGCGATACGCAGTATTTT
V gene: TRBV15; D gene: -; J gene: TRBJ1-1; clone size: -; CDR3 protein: CATSRGSRWNTEAFF; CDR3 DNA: TGTGCCACCAGCAGAGGATCTCGGTGGAACACTGAAGCTTTCTTT
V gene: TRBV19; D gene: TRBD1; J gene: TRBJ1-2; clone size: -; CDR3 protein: CASASGTGYYGYTF; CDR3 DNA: TGTGCCAGTGCCTCCGGGACAGGGTACTATGGCTACACCTTC
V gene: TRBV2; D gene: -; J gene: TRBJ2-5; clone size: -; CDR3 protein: CASNGLAGYQETQYF; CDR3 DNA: TGTGCCAGCAACGGGCTGGCGGGGTACCAAGAGACCCAGTACTTC
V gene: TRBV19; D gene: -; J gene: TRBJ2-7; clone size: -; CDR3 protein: CASKGVSYEQYF; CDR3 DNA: TGTGCCAGTAAAGGGGTTTCCTACGAGCAGTACTTC
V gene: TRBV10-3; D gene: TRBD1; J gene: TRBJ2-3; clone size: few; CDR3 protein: CATQGGTDTQYF; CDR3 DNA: TGTGCCACTCAGGGGGGCACAGATACGCAGTATTTT
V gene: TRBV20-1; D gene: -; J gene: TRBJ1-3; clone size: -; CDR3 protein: CSAGRGNTIYF; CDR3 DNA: TGCAGTGCTGGGAGGGGAAACACCATATATTTT
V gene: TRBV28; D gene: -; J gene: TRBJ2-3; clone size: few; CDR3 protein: CASSLSADTQYF; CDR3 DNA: TGTGCCAGCAGTTTATCCGCAGATACGCAGTATTTT
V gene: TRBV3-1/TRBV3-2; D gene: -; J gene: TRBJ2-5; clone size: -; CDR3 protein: CASSRGLQETQYF; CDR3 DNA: TGTGCCAGCTCGCGGGGTCTTCAAGAGACCCAGTACTTC
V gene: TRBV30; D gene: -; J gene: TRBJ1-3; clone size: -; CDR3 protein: CAWSGVDNPHHDISGNTIYF; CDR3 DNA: TGTGCCTGGAGTGGAGTCGATAACCCACACCACGACATCTCTGGAAACACCATATATTTT
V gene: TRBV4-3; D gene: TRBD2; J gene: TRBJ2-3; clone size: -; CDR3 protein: CASSQQAGHTDTQYF; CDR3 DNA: TGCGCCAGCAGCCAACAAGCGGGGCACACAGATACGCAGTATTTT
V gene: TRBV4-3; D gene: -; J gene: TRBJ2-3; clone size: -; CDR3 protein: CASSPREGTDTQYF; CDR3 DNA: TGCGCCAGCAGCCCCCGGGAAGGGACAGATACGCAGTATTTT
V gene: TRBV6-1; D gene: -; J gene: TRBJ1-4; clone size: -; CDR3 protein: CASSVLSVATNEKLFF; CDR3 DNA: TGTGCCAGCAGTGTCCTATCCGTTGCAACTAATGAAAAACTGTTTTTT
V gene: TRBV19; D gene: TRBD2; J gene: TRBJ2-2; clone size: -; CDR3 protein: CAGSGTHSTGELFF; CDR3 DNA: TGTGCCGGAAGCGGGACCCACTCCACCGGGGAGCTGTTTTTT
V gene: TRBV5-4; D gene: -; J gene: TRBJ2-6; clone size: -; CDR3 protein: CASGTRGTGANVLTF; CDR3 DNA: TGTGCCAGCGGTACGAGAGGCACTGGGGCCAACGTCCTGACTTTC
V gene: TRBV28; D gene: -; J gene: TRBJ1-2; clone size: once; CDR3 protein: CATRGRGGAGYTF; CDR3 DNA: TGTGCCACCAGAGGGAGGGGGGGCGCAGGCTACACCTTC
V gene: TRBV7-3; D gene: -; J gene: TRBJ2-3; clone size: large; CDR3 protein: CASSLIGRADTQYF; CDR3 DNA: TGTGCCAGCAGCTTAATCGGGCGGGCAGATACGCAGTATTTT
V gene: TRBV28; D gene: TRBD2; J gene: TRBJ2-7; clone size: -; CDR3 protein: CASSTSGSYYEQYF; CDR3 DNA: TGTGCCAGCAGCACAAGCGGGAGTTATTACGAGCAGTACTTC
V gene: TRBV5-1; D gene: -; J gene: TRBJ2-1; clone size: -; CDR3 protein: CASSRNNEQFF; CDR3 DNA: TGCGCCAGCAGCCGTAACAATGAGCAGTTCTTC
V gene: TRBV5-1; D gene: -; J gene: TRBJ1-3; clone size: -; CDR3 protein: CASSLVPDSGNTIYF; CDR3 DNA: TGCGCCAGCAGCTTGGTCCCAGACTCTGGAAACACCATATATTTT
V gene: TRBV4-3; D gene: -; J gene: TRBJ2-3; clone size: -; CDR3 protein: CASSQALNGDTQYF; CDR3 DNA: TGCGCCAGCAGCCAAGCCCTAAACGGGGATACGCAGTATTTT
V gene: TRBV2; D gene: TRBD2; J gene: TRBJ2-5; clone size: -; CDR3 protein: CATPGREYQETQYF; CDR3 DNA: TGTGCCACCCCTGGGAGGGAGTACCAAGAGACCCAGTACTTC
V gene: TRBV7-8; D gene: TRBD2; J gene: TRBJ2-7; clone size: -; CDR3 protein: CASSFPVAGGPYEQYF; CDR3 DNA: TGTGCCAGCAGCTTCCCTGTTGCGGGGGGTCCCTACGAGCAGTACTTC
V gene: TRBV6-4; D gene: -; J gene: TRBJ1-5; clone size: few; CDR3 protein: CASSSDSGQPQHF; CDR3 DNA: TGTGCCAGCAGTTCCGACAGTGGTCAGCCCCAGCATTTT
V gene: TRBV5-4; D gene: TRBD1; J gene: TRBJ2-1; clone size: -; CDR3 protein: CASHRPGQGTYNEQFF; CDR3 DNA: TGTGCCAGCCACCGCCCGGGACAGGGGACATACAATGAGCAGTTCTTC
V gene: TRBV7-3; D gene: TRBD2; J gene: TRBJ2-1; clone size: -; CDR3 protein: CASSSLGREDNEQFF; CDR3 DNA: TGTGCCAGCAGCTCCCTTGGGCGGGAGGATAATGAGCAGTTCTTC
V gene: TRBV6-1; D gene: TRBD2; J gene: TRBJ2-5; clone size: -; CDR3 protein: CASSELAGGPQETQYF; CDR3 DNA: TGTGCCAGCAGTGAACTAGCGGGGGGACCACAAGAGACCCAGTACTTC
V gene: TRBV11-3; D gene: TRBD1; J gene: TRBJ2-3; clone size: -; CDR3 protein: CASSSDRATDTQYF; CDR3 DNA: TGTGCCAGCAGCAGCGACAGGGCCACAGATACGCAGTATTTT
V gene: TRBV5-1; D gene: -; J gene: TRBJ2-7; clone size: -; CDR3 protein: CASAPAGGGPYEQYF; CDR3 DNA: TGCGCCAGCGCTCCGGCTGGGGGAGGTCCCTACGAGCAGTACTTC
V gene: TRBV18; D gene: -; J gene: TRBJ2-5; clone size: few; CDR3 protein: CASSRGHRETQYF; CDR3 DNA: TGTGCCAGCTCACGAGGACACCGAGAGACCCAGTACTTC
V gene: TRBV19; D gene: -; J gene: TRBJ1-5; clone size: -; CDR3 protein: CASSLSGVWGNQPQHF; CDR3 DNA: TGTGCCAGTAGCCTCTCGGGTGTCTGGGGCAATCAGCCCCAGCATTTT
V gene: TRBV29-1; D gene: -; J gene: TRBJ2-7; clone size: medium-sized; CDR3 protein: CSVAGQDMSYEQYF; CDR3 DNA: TGCAGCGTGGCAGGGCAGGATATGAGCTACGAGCAGTACTTC
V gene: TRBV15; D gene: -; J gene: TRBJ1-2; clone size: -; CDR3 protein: CATSIRATYGYTF; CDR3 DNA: TGTGCCACCAGCATCAGGGCCACCTATGGCTACACCTTC
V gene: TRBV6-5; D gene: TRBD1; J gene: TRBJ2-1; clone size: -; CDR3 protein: CASSRTGSSYNEQFF; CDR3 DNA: TGTGCCAGCAGTAGGACAGGGAGCTCCTACAATGAGCAGTTCTTC
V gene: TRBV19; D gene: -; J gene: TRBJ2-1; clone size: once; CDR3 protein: CASSIFRTKKNEQFF; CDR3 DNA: TGTGCCAGTAGTATTTTCCGGACTAAAAAAAATGAGCAGTTCTTC
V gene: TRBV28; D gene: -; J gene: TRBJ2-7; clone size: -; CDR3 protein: CASSPPGGAYEQYF; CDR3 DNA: TGTGCCAGCAGTCCCCCCGGTGGAGCCTACGAGCAGTACTTC
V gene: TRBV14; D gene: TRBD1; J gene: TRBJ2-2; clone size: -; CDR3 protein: CASSLRTGNTGELFF; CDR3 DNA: TGTGCCAGCAGCCTGAGGACAGGGAACACCGGGGAGCTGTTTTTT
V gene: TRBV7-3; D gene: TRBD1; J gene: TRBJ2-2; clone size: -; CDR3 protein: CASSLVPGGGTGELFF; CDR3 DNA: TGTGCCAGCAGCTTAGTCCCAGGGGGCGGGACCGGGGAGCTGTTTTTT
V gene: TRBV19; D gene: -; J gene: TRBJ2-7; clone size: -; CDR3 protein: CATRGAVRYEQYF; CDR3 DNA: TGTGCCACCCGGGGGGCAGTTCGTTACGAGCAGTACTTC
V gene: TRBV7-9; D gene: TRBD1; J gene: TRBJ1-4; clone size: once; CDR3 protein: CANRDSEEKLFF; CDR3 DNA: TGTGCCAACAGGGACAGCGAAGAAAAACTGTTTTTT
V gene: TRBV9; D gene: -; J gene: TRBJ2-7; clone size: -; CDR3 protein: CASSVSAGSIDEQYF; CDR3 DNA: TGTGCCAGCAGCGTTTCGGCAGGTTCTATCGACGAGCAGTACTTC
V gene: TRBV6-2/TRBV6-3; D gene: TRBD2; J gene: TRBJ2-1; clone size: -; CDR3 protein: CASSYSGLAEPYNEQFF; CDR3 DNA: TGTGCCAGCAGTTACTCTGGACTAGCGGAACCATACAATGAGCAGTTCTTC
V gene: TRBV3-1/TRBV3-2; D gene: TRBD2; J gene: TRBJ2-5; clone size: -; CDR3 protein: CASSRPRGRGETKQETQYF; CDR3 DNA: TGTGCCAGCAGCCGCCCCCGTGGGCGGGGGGAAACTAAACAAGAGACCCAGTACTTC
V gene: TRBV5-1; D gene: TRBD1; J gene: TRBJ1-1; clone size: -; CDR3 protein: CASSFGSGGSLNTEAFF; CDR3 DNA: TGCGCCAGCAGCTTTGGTTCAGGGGGCAGCTTGAACACTGAAGCTTTCTTT
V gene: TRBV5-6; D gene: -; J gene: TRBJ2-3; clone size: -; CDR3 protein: CASSGRGHSTDTQYF; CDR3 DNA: TGTGCCAGCTCCGGTAGGGGCCATAGCACAGATACGCAGTATTTT
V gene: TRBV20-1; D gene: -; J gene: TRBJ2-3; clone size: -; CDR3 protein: CSASRHLTDTQYF; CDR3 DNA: TGCAGTGCCAGTAGACACCTCACAGATACGCAGTATTTT
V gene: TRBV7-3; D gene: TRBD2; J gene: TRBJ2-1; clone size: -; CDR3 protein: CASSSSGGYNEQFF; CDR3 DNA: TGTGCCAGCAGTTCTAGCGGGGGTTACAATGAGCAGTTCTTC